Listed here is a single TCR beta chain. Sequencing was performed with immunoSEQ multiplex PCR; in TCRdb, only in-frame clones are kept and a portion is missing. This table holds just over 65,000 clones, 85% found once. Documented time point: after neoadjuvant nivolumab, at surgical resection. This entry is derived from a study of neoadjuvant anti-PD-1 for oral cavity cancer. J was trimmed by 5 bases and V by 1 base; bases with no gene match: 6. The CDR3 has 18 residues. Germline CDR1 MGHRA, CDR2 YSYEKL. This sequence was found in a person aged 40 to 85 with oral cavity squamous cell carcinoma. Sequencing was performed on PBMCs, taken after nivolumab (anti-PD-1) treatment. The chain links TRBV4-1 to TRBJ2-2, with TRBD2 identical over 14 bases. This CDR3 reads CASSQAGLAGVGTGELFF. In DNA form, the CDR3 reads TGCGCCAGCAGCCAAGCGGGACTAGCGGGAGTGGGGACCGGGGAGCTGTTTTTT.